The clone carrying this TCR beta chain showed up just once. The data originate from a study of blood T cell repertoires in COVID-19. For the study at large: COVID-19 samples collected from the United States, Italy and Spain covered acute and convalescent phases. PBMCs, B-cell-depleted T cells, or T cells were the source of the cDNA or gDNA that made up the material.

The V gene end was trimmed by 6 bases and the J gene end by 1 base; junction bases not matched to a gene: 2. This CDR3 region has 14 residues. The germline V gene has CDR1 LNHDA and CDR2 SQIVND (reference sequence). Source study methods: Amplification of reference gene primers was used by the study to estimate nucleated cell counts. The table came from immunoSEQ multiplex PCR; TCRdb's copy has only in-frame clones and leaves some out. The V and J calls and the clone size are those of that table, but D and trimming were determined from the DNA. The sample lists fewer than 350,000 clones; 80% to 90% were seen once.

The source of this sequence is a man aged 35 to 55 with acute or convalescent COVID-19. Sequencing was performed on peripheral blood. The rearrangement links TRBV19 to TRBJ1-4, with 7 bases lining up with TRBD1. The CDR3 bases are TGTGCCAGTAGCAGACAGGGAACTAATGAAAAACTGTTTTTT. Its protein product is CASSRQGTNEKLFF.